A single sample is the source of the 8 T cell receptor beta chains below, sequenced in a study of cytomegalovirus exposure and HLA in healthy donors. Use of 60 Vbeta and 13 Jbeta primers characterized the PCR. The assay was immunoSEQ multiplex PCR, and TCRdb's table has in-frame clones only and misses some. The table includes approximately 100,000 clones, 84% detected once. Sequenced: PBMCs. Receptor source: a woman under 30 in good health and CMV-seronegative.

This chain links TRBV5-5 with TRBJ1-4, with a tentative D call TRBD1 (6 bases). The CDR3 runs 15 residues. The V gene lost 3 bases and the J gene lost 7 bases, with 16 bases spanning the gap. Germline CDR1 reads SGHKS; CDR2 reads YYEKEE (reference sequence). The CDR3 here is CASSSEGRGSEKLFF. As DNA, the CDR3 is TGTGCCAGCAGCTCTGAGGGCAGGGGCAGTGAAAAACTGTTTTTT.

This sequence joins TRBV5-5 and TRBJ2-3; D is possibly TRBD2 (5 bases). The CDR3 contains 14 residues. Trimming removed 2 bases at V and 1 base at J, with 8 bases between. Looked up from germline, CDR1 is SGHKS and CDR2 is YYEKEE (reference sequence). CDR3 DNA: TGTGCCAGCAGCTTAGCGGCCCGCACAGATACGCAGTATTTT. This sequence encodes CASSLAARTDTQYF.

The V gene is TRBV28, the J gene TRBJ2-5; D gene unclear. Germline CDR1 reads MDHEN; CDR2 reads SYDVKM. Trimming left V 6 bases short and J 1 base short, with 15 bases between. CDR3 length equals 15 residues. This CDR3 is CASSPLLESQETQYF. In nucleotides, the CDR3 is TGTGCCAGCAGCCCCCTTCTTGAGTCCCAAGAGACCCAGTACTTC.

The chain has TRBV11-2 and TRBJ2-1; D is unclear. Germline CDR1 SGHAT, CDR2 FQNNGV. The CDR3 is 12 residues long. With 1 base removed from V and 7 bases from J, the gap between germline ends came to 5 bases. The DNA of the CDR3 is TGTGCCAGCAGCTTAGGCCGGAATGAGCAGTTCTTC. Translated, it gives CASSLGRNEQFF.

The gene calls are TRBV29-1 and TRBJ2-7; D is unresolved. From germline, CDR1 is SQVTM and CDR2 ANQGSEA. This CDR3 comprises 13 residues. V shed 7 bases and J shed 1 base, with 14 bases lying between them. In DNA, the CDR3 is TGCAGCGCCGTCACGCAGGTATCCTACGAGCAGTACTTC. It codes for CSAVTQVSYEQYF.

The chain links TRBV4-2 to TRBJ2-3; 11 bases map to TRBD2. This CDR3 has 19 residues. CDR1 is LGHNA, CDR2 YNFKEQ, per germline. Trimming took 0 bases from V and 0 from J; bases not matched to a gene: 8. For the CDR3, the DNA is TGTGCCAGCAGCCAAGAGAGGACGGGGACTAGCGGAAGCACAGATACGCAGTATTTT. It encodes CASSQERTGTSGSTDTQYF.

The CDR3 spells CAWSGHPRPYEQYF. For the CDR3, the DNA is TGTGCCTGGAGCGGACACCCGAGGCCCTACGAGCAGTACTTC. The chain employs TRBV30 and TRBJ2-7; tentatively, D is TRBD1 (5 bases). This CDR3 contains 14 residues. V was cut by 3 bases and J by 2 bases, with 14 bases left in between. Looked up from germline, CDR1 is GTSNPN and CDR2 is SVGIG (reference sequence).

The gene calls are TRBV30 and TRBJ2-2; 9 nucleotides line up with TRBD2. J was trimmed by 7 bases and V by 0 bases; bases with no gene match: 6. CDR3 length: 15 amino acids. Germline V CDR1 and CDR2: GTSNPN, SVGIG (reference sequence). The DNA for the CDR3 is TGTGCCTGGAGTGTACTGACTAGCGGACGCGGGGAGCTGTTTTTT. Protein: CAWSVLTSGRGELFF.